Sequencing of this TCR beta chain was carried out in a study of cytomegalovirus exposure and HLA in healthy donors. In the case of this clone: No antigen is known for it.

The protocol was immunoSEQ multiplex PCR, while the TCRdb copy is restricted to in-frame clones and leaves out a portion. This sample carries over 85,000 clones, approximately 93% of them seen once, and the ten largest clones take approximately 1%. Study observations and caveats: Confirmation in vitro established that three CMV-associated chains were specific for CMV antigens. Associated with cytomegalovirus, according to the listing, were around 160 TCR beta chains.

The sequence came from a woman under 40 in good health and CMV-seropositive. Sequenced: PBMCs.

The CDR3 sequence: CASSLLQFYGYTF. The CDR3 coding sequence is TGTGCCAGCAGCTTACTGCAGTTCTATGGCTACACCTTC. This chain joins TRBV7-9 and TRBJ1-2; unclear D gene. Germline loops: CDR1 SEHNR, CDR2 FQNEAQ (reference sequence). The CDR3 is made up of 13 amino acids. Deletions cut 2 bases from V and 4 bases from J, with 8 bases between.